The 4 T cell receptor beta chains presented below share a single source sample, sequenced in a study of beta chain features in type 1 diabetes. Sequencing targeted expressed TCRB transcripts, as all isolated RNA had been reverse transcribed. Generated by immunoSEQ multiplex PCR, the TCRdb table keeps only in-frame clones and is missing some. The repertoire holds around 310,000 clones, with around 10% as singletons. The sequenced material came from naive CD4+ T cells from blood. All receptors come from a woman between 25 and 40 years old in good health.

V and J are TRBV7-3 and TRBJ2-5; the D is unclear. Per the germline V gene, CDR1 is SGHTA and CDR2 is FQGTGA. The V and J ends lost 4 bases and 5 bases respectively, with 11 bases between them. This CDR3 is 13 amino acids long. The chain's CDR3 is CASSSLRRETQYF. The DNA of the CDR3 is TGTGCCAGCAGCTCACTCCGGCGGGAGACCCAGTACTTC. Supplemented by reference TRBV7-3 and TRBJ2-5, the full variable domain reads GAGVSQTPSNKVTEKGKYVELRCDPISGHTALYWYRQSLGQGPEFLIYFQGTGAADDSGLPNDRFFAVRPEGSVSTLKIQRTERGDSAVYLCASSSLRRETQYFGPGTRLLVL.

V and J are TRBV18 and TRBJ2-2; 14 bases match TRBD2. The ends lost 2 bases at V and 9 bases at J; junction bases unmatched: 2. The germline gives CDR1 KGHSH, CDR2 LQKENI. The CDR3 consists of 15 residues. The CDR3 DNA sequence: TGTGCCAGCTCACCAGGGACTAGCGGGAGCCGGGAGCTGTTTTTT. Translating it yields CASSPGTSGSRELFF.

This clone was picked up a small number of times. J is TRBJ2-3 and V is TRBV6-5, with 7 nucleotides matching TRBD2. CDR3 length: 14 residues. With 5 bases clipped from V and 6 bases from J, the junction kept 8 bases outside the gene matches. Per the germline V gene, CDR1 is MNHEY and CDR2 is SVGAGI. The CDR3 loop reads CASSPRTSLDTQYF. CDR3 nucleotides: TGTGCCAGCAGTCCGAGGACTAGTCTGGATACGCAGTATTTT.

Written as DNA, the CDR3 is TGTGCCAGCAGTTACCTCGATATCGGGACAACTGAAGCTTTCTTT. Protein product: CASSYLDIGTTEAFF. The chain has TRBV6-5 and TRBJ1-1; D possibly corresponds to TRBD1 (6 bases). Per the germline V gene, CDR1 is MNHEY and CDR2 is SVGAGI. The V end lost 2 bases, the J end lost 5 bases, and 15 bases lay between the germline ends. This CDR3 has 15 residues.